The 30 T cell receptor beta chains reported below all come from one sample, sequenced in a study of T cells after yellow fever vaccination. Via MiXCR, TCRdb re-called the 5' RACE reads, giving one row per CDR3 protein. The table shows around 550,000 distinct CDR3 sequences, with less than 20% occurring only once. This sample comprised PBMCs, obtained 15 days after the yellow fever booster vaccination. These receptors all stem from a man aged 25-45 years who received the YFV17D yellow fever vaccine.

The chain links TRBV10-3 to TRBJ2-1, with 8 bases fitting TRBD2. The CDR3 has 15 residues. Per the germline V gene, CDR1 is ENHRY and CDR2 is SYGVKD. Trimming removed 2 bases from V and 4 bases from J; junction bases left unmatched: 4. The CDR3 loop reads CAISENSGGYNEQFF. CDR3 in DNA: TGTGCCATCAGTGAGAATTCGGGAGGGTACAATGAGCAGTTCTTC.

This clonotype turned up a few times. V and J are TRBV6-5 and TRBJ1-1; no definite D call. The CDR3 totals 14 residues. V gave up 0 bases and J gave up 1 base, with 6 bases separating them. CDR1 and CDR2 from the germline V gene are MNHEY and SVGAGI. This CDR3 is CASSYSLGNTEAFF. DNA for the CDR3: TGTGCCAGCAGTTACTCCCTGGGGAACACTGAAGCTTTCTTT.

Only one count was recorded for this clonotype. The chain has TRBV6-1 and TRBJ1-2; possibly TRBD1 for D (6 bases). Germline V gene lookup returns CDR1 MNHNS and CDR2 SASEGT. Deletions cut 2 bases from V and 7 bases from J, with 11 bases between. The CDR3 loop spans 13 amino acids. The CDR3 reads CASSEYGRGGYTF. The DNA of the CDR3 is TGTGCCAGCAGTGAATATGGCAGGGGTGGCTACACCTTC.

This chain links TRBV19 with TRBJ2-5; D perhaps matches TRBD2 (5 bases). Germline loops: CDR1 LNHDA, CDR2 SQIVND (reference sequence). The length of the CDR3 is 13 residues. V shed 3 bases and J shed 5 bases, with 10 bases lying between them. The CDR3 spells CASSIEGRETQYF. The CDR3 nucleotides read TGTGCCAGTAGTATCGAGGGTCGGGAGACCCAGTACTTC.

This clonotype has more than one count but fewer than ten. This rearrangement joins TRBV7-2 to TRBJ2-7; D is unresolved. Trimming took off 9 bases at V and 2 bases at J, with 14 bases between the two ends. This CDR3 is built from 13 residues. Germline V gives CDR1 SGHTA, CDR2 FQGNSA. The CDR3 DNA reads TGTGCCAGTGCTACCGGGCCGCCCTACGAGCAGTACTTC. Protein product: CASATGPPYEQYF.

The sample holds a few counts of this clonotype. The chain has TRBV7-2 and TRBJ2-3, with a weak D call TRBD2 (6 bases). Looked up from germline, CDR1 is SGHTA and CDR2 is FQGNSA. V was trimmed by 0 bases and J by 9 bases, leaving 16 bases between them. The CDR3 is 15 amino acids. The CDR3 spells CASSLARTGEGTQYF. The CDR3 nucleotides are TGTGCCAGCAGCTTAGCGCGAACGGGAGAGGGGACGCAGTATTTT.

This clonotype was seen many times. CDR3 residues: CASSYLAGEPHEQYF. The CDR3 DNA sequence: TGTGCCAGCAGTTATCTGGCGGGAGAGCCCCACGAGCAGTACTTC. This chain links TRBV6-5 with TRBJ2-7; 7 bases line up with TRBD2. The V gene's germline CDR1 is MNHEY and CDR2 SVGAGI. Trimming took 3 bases from V and 5 from J; bases not matched to a gene: 10. The CDR3 runs to 15 residues.

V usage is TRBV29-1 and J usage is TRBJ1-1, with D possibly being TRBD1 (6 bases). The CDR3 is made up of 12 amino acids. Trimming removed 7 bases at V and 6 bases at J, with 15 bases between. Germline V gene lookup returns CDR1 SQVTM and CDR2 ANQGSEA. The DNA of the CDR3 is TGCAGCGGGAAGAGGGGGGGCGCTGAAGCTTTCTTT. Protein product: CSGKRGGAEAFF. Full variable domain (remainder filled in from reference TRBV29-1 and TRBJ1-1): SAVISQKPSRDICQRGTSLTIQCQVDSQVTMMFWYRQQPGQSLTLIATANQGSEATYESGFVIDKFPISRPNLTFSTLTVSNMSPEDSSIYLCSGKRGGAEAFFGQGTRLTVV.

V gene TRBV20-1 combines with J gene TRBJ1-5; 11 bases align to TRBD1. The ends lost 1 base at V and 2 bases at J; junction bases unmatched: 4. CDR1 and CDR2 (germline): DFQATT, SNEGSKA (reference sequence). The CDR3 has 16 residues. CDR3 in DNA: TGCAGTGCTAGAGGGGGGACAGGGGGTGGCAATCAGCCCCAGCATTTT. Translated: CSARGGTGGGNQPQHF.

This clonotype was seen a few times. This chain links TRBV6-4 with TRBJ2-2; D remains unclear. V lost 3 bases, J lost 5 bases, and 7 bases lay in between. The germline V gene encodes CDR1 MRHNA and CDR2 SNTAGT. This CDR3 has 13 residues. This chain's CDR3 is CASSEMGTGELFF. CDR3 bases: TGTGCCAGCAGTGAGATGGGAACCGGGGAGCTGTTTTTT.

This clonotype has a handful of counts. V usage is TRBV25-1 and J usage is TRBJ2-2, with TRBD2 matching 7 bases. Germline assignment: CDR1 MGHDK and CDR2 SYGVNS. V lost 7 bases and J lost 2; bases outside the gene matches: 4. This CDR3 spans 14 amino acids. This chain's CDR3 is CASTSGANTGELFF. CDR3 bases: TGTGCCAGCACTAGCGGAGCTAACACCGGGGAGCTGTTTTTT.

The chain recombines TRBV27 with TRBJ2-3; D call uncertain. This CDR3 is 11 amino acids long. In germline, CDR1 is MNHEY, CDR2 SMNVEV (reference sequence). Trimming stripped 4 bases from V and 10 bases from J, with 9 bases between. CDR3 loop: CASSYPRSQYF. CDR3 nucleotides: TGTGCCAGCAGTTACCCCCGATCGCAGTATTTT.

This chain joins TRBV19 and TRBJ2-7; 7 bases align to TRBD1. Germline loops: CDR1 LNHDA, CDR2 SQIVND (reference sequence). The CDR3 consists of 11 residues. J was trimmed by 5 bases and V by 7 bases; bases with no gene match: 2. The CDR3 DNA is TGTGCCAGTACGAGGGGGCACGAGCAGTACTTC. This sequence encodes CASTRGHEQYF.

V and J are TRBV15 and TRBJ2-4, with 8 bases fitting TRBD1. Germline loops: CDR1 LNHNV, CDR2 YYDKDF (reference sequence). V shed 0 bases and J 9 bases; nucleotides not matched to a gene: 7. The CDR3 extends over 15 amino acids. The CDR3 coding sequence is TGTGCCACCAGCAGAGATGCAGGGGGCTATGTCATTCAGTACTTC. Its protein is CATSRDAGGYVIQYF.

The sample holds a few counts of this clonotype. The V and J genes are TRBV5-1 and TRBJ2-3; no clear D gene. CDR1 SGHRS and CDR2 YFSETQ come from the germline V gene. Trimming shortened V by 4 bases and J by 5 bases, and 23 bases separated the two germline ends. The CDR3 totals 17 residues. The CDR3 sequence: CASSPSSGASRGDTQYF. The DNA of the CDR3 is TGCGCCAGCAGCCCGTCTTCGGGCGCTTCACGAGGAGATACGCAGTATTTT.

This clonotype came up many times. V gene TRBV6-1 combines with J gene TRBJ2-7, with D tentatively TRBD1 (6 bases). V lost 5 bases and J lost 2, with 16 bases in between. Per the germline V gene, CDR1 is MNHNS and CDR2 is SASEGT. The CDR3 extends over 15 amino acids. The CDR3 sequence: CASSQSRRGTYEQYF. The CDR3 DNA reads TGTGCCAGCAGTCAATCCCGCAGGGGAACCTACGAGCAGTACTTC.

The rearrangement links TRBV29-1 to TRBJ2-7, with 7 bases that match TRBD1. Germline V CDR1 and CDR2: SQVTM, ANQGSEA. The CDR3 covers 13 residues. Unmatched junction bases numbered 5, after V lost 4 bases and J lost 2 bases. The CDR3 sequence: CSVAWQGAYEQYF. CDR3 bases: TGCAGCGTTGCTTGGCAGGGGGCCTACGAGCAGTACTTC.

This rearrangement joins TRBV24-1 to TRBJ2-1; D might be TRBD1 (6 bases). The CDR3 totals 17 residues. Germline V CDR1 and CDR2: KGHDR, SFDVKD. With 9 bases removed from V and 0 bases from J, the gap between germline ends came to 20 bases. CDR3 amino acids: CATEGWTDKTSYNEQFF. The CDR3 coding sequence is TGTGCCACCGAAGGCTGGACAGATAAAACCTCCTACAATGAGCAGTTCTTC.

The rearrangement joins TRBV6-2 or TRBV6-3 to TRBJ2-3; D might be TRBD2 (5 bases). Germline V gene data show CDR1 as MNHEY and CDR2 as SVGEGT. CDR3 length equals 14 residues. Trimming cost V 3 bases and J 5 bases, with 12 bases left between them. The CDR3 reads CASSYLDWRDTQYF. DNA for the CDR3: TGTGCCAGCAGTTATTTGGACTGGAGAGATACGCAGTATTTT.

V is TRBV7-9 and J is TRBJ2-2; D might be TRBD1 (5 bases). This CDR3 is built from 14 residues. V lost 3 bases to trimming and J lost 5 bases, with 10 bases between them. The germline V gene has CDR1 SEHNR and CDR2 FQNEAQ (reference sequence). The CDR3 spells CASSFRQTTGELFF. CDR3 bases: TGTGCCAGCAGCTTCAGACAGACTACCGGGGAGCTGTTTTTT. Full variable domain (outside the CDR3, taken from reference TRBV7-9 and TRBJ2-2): DTGVSQNPRHKITKRGQNVTFRCDPISEHNRLYWYRQTLGQGPEFLTYFQNEAQLEKSRLLSDRFSAERPKGSFSTLEIQRTEQGDSAMYLCASSFRQTTGELFFGEGSRLTVL.

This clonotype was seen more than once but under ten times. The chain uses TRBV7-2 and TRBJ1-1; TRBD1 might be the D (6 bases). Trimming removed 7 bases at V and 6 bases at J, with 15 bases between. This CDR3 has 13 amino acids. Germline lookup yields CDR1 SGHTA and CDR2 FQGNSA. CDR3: CASIPVGGSEAFF. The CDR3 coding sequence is TGTGCCAGCATCCCCGTAGGGGGTTCTGAAGCTTTCTTT.

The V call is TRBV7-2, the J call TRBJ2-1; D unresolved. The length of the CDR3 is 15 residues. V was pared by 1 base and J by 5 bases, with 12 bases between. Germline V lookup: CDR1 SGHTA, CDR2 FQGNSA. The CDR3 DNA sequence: TGTGCCAGCAGCTTAGAGGGTGGGGTCCACAATGAGCAGTTCTTC. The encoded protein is CASSLEGGVHNEQFF. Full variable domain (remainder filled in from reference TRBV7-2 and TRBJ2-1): GAGVSQSPSNKVTEKGKDVELRCDPISGHTALYWYRQSLGQGLEFLIYFQGNSAPDKSGLPSDRFSAERTGGSVSTLTIQRTQQEDSAVYLCASSLEGGVHNEQFFGPGTRLTVL.

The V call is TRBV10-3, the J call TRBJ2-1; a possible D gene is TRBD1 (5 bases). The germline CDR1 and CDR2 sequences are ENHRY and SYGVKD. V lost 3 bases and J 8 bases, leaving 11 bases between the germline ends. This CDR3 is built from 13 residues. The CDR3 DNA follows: TGTGCCATCAGTGATCAGGGCCCCGATGAGCAGTTCTTC. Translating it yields CAISDQGPDEQFF.

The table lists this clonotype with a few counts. The CDR3 sequence is CASSPSPGAKNIQYF. DNA of the CDR3: TGTGCCAGCAGTCCCTCCCCAGGGGCCAAAAACATTCAGTACTTC. V and J are TRBV6-1 and TRBJ2-4; tentatively, D is TRBD1 (5 bases). CDR3 length equals 15 residues. Germline values: CDR1 MNHNS, CDR2 SASEGT. V lost 5 bases to trimming and J lost 1 base, with 12 bases between them.

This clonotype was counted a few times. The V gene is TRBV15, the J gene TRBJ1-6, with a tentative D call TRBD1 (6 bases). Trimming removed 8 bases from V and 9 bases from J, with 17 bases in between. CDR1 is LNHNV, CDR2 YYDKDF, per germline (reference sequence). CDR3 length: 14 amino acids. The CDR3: CATRQTGGISPLHF. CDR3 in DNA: TGTGCCACCCGCCAGACAGGAGGAATTTCACCCCTCCACTTT.

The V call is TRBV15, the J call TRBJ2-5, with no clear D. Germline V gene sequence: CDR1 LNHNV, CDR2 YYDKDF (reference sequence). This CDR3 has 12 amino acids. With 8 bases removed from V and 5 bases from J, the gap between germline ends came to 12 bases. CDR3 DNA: TGTGCCACCTCTAACTCATTGGAGACCCAGTACTTC. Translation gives CATSNSLETQYF. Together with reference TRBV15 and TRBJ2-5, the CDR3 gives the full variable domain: DAMVIQNPRYQVTQFGKPVTLSCSQTLNHNVMYWYQQKSSQAPKLLFHYYDKDFNNEADTPDNFQSRRPNTSFCFLDIRSPGLGDTAMYLCATSNSLETQYFGPGTRLLVL.

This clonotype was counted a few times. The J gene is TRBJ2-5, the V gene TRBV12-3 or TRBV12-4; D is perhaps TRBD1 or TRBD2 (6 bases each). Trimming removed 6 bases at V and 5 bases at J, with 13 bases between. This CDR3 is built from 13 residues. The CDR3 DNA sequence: TGTGCCAGCAGACCTACAGGGAGGGAGACCCAGTACTTC. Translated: CASRPTGRETQYF.

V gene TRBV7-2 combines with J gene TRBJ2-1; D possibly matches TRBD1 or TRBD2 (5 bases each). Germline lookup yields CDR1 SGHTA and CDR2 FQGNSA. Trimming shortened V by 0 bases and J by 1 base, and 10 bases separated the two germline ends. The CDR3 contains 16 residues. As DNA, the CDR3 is TGTGCCAGCAGCTTAGCAGGGGACCCTTCCTACAATGAGCAGTTCTTC. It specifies CASSLAGDPSYNEQFF.

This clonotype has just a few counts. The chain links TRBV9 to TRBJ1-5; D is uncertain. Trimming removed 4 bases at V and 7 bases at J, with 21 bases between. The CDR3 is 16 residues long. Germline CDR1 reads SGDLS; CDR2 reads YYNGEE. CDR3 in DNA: TGTGCCAGCAGCCCGTTTGCAGGAGGGATAGAGCAGCCCCAGCATTTT. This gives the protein CASSPFAGGIEQPQHF.

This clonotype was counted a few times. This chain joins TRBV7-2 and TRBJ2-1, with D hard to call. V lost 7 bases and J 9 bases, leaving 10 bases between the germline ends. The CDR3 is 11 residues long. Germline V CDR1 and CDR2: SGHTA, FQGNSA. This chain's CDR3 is CASIILGEQFF. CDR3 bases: TGTGCCAGCATTATTTTGGGTGAGCAGTTCTTC.